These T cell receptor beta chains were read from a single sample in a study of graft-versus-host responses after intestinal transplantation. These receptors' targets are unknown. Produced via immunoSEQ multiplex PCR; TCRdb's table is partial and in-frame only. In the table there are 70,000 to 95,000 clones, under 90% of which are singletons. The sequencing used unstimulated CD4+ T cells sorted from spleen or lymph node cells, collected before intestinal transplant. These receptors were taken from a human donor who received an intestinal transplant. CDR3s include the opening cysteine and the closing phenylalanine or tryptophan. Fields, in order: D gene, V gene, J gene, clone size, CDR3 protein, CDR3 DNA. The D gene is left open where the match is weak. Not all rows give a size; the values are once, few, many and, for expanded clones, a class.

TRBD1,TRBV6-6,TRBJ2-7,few,CASSFPGQGTYEQYF,TGTGCCAGCAGTTTTCCGGGACAGGGGACCTACGAGCAGTACTTC
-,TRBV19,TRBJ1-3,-,CASAWREASGNTIYF,TGTGCCAGTGCCTGGAGGGAAGCCTCTGGAAACACCATATATTTT
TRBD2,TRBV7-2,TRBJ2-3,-,CASSRPTSGGTTDTQYF,TGTGCCAGCAGCCGACCGACTAGCGGGGGGACCACAGATACGCAGTATTTT
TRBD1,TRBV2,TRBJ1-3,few,CATQDRADTIYF,TGTGCCACACAGGACAGGGCGGACACCATATATTTT
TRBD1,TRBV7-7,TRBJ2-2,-,CASSRTGAGELFF,TGTGCTAGCAGCCGGACAGGGGCCGGGGAGCTGTTTTTT
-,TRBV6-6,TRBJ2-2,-,CASTGGNVVSGELFF,TGTGCCAGCACCGGCGGGAACGTAGTGAGCGGGGAGCTGTTTTTT
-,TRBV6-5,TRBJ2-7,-,CASSYAGQRTEQYF,TGTGCCAGCAGTTACGCAGGGCAGAGGACCGAGCAGTACTTC
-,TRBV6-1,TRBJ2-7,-,CASSRGREQYF,TGTGCCAGCAGCAGAGGAAGAGAGCAGTACTTC
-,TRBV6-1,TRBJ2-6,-,CASSGGHGANVLTF,TGTGCCAGCAGTGGGGGGCATGGGGCCAACGTCCTGACTTTC
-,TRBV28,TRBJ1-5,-,CASSRQVGQPQHF,TGTGCCAGCAGTCGACAGGTGGGCCAGCCCCAGCATTTT